These T cell receptor beta chains were read from a single sample in a study of T cell repertoires in cytomegalovirus infection. The antigens for these receptors are not known. Via MiXCR, TCRdb re-called the reads, giving one row per CDR3 protein. The table includes roughly 860,000 distinct CDR3 sequences, approximately 32% detected once. The source was cultured CD8+ T cells from PBMCs, collected from culture after CMV antigen stimulation. These TCRs come from a human donor in good health (CMV status not recorded). Some clones in this sample may be carry-over from other donors' samples. Both conserved end residues are part of each CDR3. Fields, in order: clone size, D gene, J gene, CDR3 length, V gene, CDR3 protein, CDR3 DNA. D genes are given only for firm matches. Clone size is not always given. Where it is, it says once, few, many or a class for expanded clones.

abundance: -; d_gene: TRBD1; j_gene: TRBJ1-2; len: 15; v_gene: TRBV7-9; CDR3aa: CASSLGGTVLYGYTF; CDR3nt: TGTGCCAGCAGCTTAGGTGGGACAGTGTTATATGGCTACACCTTC
abundance: -; d_gene: -; j_gene: TRBJ1-1; len: 14; v_gene: TRBV14; CDR3aa: CASSQLGGHTEAFF; CDR3nt: TGTGCCAGCAGCCAACTGGGAGGGCACACTGAAGCTTTCTTT
abundance: few; d_gene: -; j_gene: TRBJ1-5; len: 13; v_gene: TRBV6-2/TRBV6-3; CDR3aa: CASTEGRHQPQHF; CDR3nt: TGTGCCAGCACTGAGGGTCGTCATCAGCCCCAGCATTTT
abundance: many; d_gene: -; j_gene: TRBJ2-3; len: 12; v_gene: TRBV6-6; CDR3aa: CASSYGVDTQYF; CDR3nt: TGTGCCAGCAGTTACGGAGTGGATACGCAGTATTTT
abundance: few; d_gene: -; j_gene: TRBJ2-2; len: 15; v_gene: TRBV6-1; CDR3aa: CANPHGTLNTGELFF; CDR3nt: TGTGCCAACCCCCACGGGACACTGAACACCGGGGAGCTGTTTTTT
abundance: -; d_gene: -; j_gene: TRBJ1-3; len: 11; v_gene: TRBV7-3; CDR3aa: CASSSPDTIYF; CDR3nt: TGTGCCAGCAGCTCGCCGGACACCATATATTTT
abundance: many; d_gene: -; j_gene: TRBJ1-2; len: 15; v_gene: TRBV4-2; CDR3aa: CASSQDSYSREGYTF; CDR3nt: TGTGCCAGCAGCCAAGATTCTTATTCCAGGGAGGGCTACACCTTC
abundance: -; d_gene: -; j_gene: TRBJ1-2; len: 11; v_gene: TRBV20-1; CDR3aa: CSVNEHYGYTF; CDR3nt: TGCAGTGTCAACGAACACTATGGCTACACCTTC
abundance: -; d_gene: -; j_gene: TRBJ1-1; len: 17; v_gene: TRBV6-2/TRBV6-3; CDR3aa: CASSYSGPKGPNTEAFF; CDR3nt: TGTGCCAGCAGTTACTCCGGACCAAAGGGCCCGAACACTGAAGCTTTCTTT
abundance: -; d_gene: TRBD1; j_gene: TRBJ2-7; len: 14; v_gene: TRBV10-3; CDR3aa: CAIRGTGAYNEQYF; CDR3nt: TGTGCCATCAGGGGGACAGGGGCGTATAACGAGCAGTACTTC
abundance: few; d_gene: TRBD2; j_gene: TRBJ2-5; len: 16; v_gene: TRBV6-1; CDR3aa: CASRGSGAAIRETQYF; CDR3nt: TGTGCCAGCAGGGGAAGCGGGGCGGCTATACGGGAGACCCAGTACTTC
abundance: -; d_gene: -; j_gene: TRBJ1-2; len: 15; v_gene: TRBV27; CDR3aa: CASSSPLTRNYGYTF; CDR3nt: TGTGCCAGCAGTTCTCCCCTGACAAGGAACTATGGCTACACCTTC
abundance: -; d_gene: TRBD2; j_gene: TRBJ2-1; len: 14; v_gene: TRBV27; CDR3aa: CASSGRGGINEQFF; CDR3nt: TGTGCCAGCAGTGGTCGGGGGGGGATTAATGAGCAGTTCTTC
abundance: -; d_gene: -; j_gene: TRBJ1-2; len: 14; v_gene: TRBV12-3/TRBV12-4; CDR3aa: CAGSSGPSIYGYTF; CDR3nt: TGTGCCGGCAGTTCGGGACCGAGTATCTATGGCTACACCTTC
abundance: -; d_gene: TRBD1; j_gene: TRBJ1-1; len: 13; v_gene: TRBV14; CDR3aa: CASTPRGLTEAFF; CDR3nt: TGTGCCAGCACCCCGAGGGGGCTCACTGAAGCTTTCTTT
abundance: few; d_gene: TRBD1; j_gene: TRBJ1-2; len: 14; v_gene: TRBV4-1; CDR3aa: CASSQGQFLYGYTF; CDR3nt: TGCGCCAGCAGCCAGGGACAGTTCCTCTATGGCTACACCTTC
abundance: -; d_gene: -; j_gene: TRBJ1-5; len: 15; v_gene: TRBV4-1; CDR3aa: CASSQEKRDNQPQHF; CDR3nt: TGCGCCAGCAGCCAAGAAAAACGGGATAATCAGCCCCAGCATTTT
abundance: -; d_gene: TRBD1; j_gene: TRBJ2-3; len: 16; v_gene: TRBV29-1; CDR3aa: CSVEDFKGAREDTQYF; CDR3nt: TGCAGCGTTGAAGATTTTAAGGGGGCTAGGGAAGATACGCAGTATTTT
abundance: few; d_gene: -; j_gene: TRBJ1-1; len: 14; v_gene: TRBV6-5; CDR3aa: CASRKTALNTEAFF; CDR3nt: TGTGCCAGCAGAAAGACAGCGCTGAACACTGAAGCTTTCTTT
abundance: few; d_gene: -; j_gene: TRBJ2-2; len: 15; v_gene: TRBV7-9; CDR3aa: CASSTPYSATGELFF; CDR3nt: TGTGCCAGCAGCACGCCTTATTCAGCTACCGGGGAGCTGTTTTTT
abundance: -; d_gene: -; j_gene: TRBJ2-3; len: 14; v_gene: TRBV5-8; CDR3aa: CASSSGHETDTQYF; CDR3nt: TGTGCCAGCAGCTCGGGACACGAAACAGATACGCAGTATTTT
abundance: -; d_gene: TRBD1; j_gene: TRBJ2-2; len: 15; v_gene: TRBV10-3; CDR3aa: CAVLGTGGSTGELFF; CDR3nt: TGTGCCGTGCTTGGGACAGGGGGCAGCACCGGGGAGCTGTTTTTT
abundance: -; d_gene: -; j_gene: TRBJ2-5; len: 14; v_gene: TRBV4-2; CDR3aa: CASSQRNGEETQYF; CDR3nt: TGTGCCAGCAGCCAACGTAACGGGGAGGAGACCCAGTACTTC
abundance: many; d_gene: -; j_gene: TRBJ1-5; len: 14; v_gene: TRBV7-6; CDR3aa: CASSADRSNQPQHF; CDR3nt: TGTGCCAGCAGCGCTGACAGGTCGAATCAGCCCCAGCATTTT
abundance: -; d_gene: -; j_gene: TRBJ2-1; len: 14; v_gene: TRBV24-1; CDR3aa: CATSDRSSYNEQFF; CDR3nt: TGTGCCACCAGTGATCGGAGCTCCTACAATGAGCAGTTCTTC
abundance: few; d_gene: -; j_gene: TRBJ2-4; len: 12; v_gene: TRBV10-3; CDR3aa: CAISEDLQSSYF; CDR3nt: TGTGCCATCAGTGAGGACCTACAGAGTTCTTACTTC
abundance: few; d_gene: -; j_gene: TRBJ1-1; len: 13; v_gene: TRBV4-1; CDR3aa: CASSQERGTEAFF; CDR3nt: TGTGCCAGCAGCCAAGAGCGGGGGACCGAAGCTTTCTTT
abundance: -; d_gene: -; j_gene: TRBJ1-4; len: 15; v_gene: TRBV25-1; CDR3aa: CASSHPGQPFEKLFF; CDR3nt: TGTGCCAGCAGCCACCCAGGGCAGCCTTTTGAAAAACTGTTTTTT
abundance: -; d_gene: -; j_gene: TRBJ2-1; len: 12; v_gene: TRBV6-5; CDR3aa: CASSPGFDEQFF; CDR3nt: TGTGCCAGCAGCCCAGGGTTCGATGAGCAGTTCTTC
abundance: -; d_gene: -; j_gene: TRBJ2-3; len: 16; v_gene: TRBV5-1; CDR3aa: CASSLDGVVSTDTQYF; CDR3nt: TGCGCCAGCAGCTTGGATGGGGTTGTAAGCACAGATACGCAGTATTTT
abundance: -; d_gene: TRBD2; j_gene: TRBJ2-5; len: 16; v_gene: TRBV7-3; CDR3aa: CASSLETSGRGETQYF; CDR3nt: TGTGCCAGCAGCTTAGAAACTAGCGGCCGAGGAGAGACCCAGTACTTC
abundance: few; d_gene: TRBD1; j_gene: TRBJ2-2; len: 17; v_gene: TRBV7-2; CDR3aa: CASFFGGQGALSGELFF; CDR3nt: TGTGCCAGCTTTTTCGGTGGACAGGGGGCGCTGAGCGGGGAGCTGTTTTTT
abundance: -; d_gene: -; j_gene: TRBJ1-1; len: 16; v_gene: TRBV7-9; CDR3aa: CASSFFPPVWNTEAFF; CDR3nt: TGTGCCAGCAGCTTTTTCCCACCTGTATGGAACACTGAAGCTTTCTTT
abundance: -; d_gene: -; j_gene: TRBJ1-5; len: 14; v_gene: TRBV27; CDR3aa: CASRQENSNQPQHF; CDR3nt: TGTGCCAGCAGGCAGGAAAATAGCAATCAGCCCCAGCATTTT
abundance: few; d_gene: TRBD1; j_gene: TRBJ1-2; len: 12; v_gene: TRBV10-3; CDR3aa: CAIGQGSYGYTF; CDR3nt: TGTGCCATTGGACAGGGAAGTTACGGCTACACCTTC
abundance: -; d_gene: -; j_gene: TRBJ1-5; len: 15; v_gene: TRBV19; CDR3aa: CASSINHNSNQPQHF; CDR3nt: TGTGCCAGTAGTATAAATCATAATAGCAATCAGCCCCAGCATTTT
abundance: few; d_gene: TRBD1; j_gene: TRBJ1-2; len: 17; v_gene: TRBV4-1; CDR3aa: CASSQGPGTGPNDGYTF; CDR3nt: TGCGCCAGCAGCCAAGGTCCCGGGACAGGGCCGAACGACGGCTACACCTTC
abundance: -; d_gene: -; j_gene: TRBJ1-1; len: 15; v_gene: TRBV5-5; CDR3aa: CASSSGPHSNTEAFF; CDR3nt: TGTGCCAGCAGTTCGGGCCCTCATTCGAACACTGAAGCTTTCTTT
abundance: -; d_gene: TRBD1; j_gene: TRBJ1-5; len: 15; v_gene: TRBV15; CDR3aa: CATSLTQTGNRPQHF; CDR3nt: TGTGCCACCAGCTTAACCCAGACAGGGAATAGGCCCCAGCATTTT
abundance: many; d_gene: TRBD1; j_gene: TRBJ2-1; len: 14; v_gene: TRBV7-9; CDR3aa: CASSHRDRLNEQFF; CDR3nt: TGTGCCAGCAGCCACCGGGACAGGCTCAATGAGCAGTTCTTC
abundance: -; d_gene: -; j_gene: TRBJ1-2; len: 13; v_gene: TRBV20-1; CDR3aa: CSARGAGVCGYTF; CDR3nt: TGCAGTGCTAGGGGTGCAGGCGTTTGCGGCTACACCTTC
abundance: few; d_gene: -; j_gene: TRBJ1-1; len: 12; v_gene: TRBV28; CDR3aa: CASSPHRTEAFF; CDR3nt: TGTGCCAGCAGCCCCCATCGAACTGAAGCTTTCTTT
abundance: few; d_gene: -; j_gene: TRBJ2-1; len: 14; v_gene: TRBV27; CDR3aa: CASSLSLGLNEQFF; CDR3nt: TGTGCCAGCAGTTTATCTCTGGGACTCAATGAGCAGTTCTTC
abundance: -; d_gene: -; j_gene: TRBJ1-5; len: 12; v_gene: TRBV12-3/TRBV12-4; CDR3aa: CASGRGSQPQHF; CDR3nt: TGTGCCAGCGGTCGGGGAAGCCAGCCCCAGCATTTT
abundance: few; d_gene: TRBD2; j_gene: TRBJ2-1; len: 15; v_gene: TRBV6-6; CDR3aa: CASSVAGGDYNEQFF; CDR3nt: TGTGCCAGCAGCGTAGCGGGGGGGGACTACAATGAGCAGTTCTTC
abundance: few; d_gene: -; j_gene: TRBJ2-3; len: 13; v_gene: TRBV20-1; CDR3aa: CSAGGPSTDTQYF; CDR3nt: TGCAGTGCGGGGGGTCCTAGCACAGATACGCAGTATTTT
abundance: few; d_gene: -; j_gene: TRBJ2-1; len: 14; v_gene: TRBV27; CDR3aa: CASQGGVAYNEQFF; CDR3nt: TGTGCCAGTCAAGGGGGGGTGGCCTACAATGAGCAGTTCTTC
abundance: -; d_gene: -; j_gene: TRBJ2-5; len: 17; v_gene: TRBV7-6; CDR3aa: CANSLRKIGGAWGTQYF; CDR3nt: TGTGCCAACAGCTTACGGAAGATCGGGGGAGCGTGGGGGACCCAGTACTTC
abundance: few; d_gene: -; j_gene: TRBJ2-5; len: 15; v_gene: TRBV12-3/TRBV12-4; CDR3aa: CASSPYSTSQETQYF; CDR3nt: TGTGCCAGCAGCCCTTACAGTACTTCCCAAGAGACCCAGTACTTC
abundance: -; d_gene: TRBD1; j_gene: TRBJ2-7; len: 14; v_gene: TRBV20-1; CDR3aa: CSDPGQGIGYEQYF; CDR3nt: TGCAGTGACCCGGGACAGGGGATCGGCTACGAGCAGTACTTC